The sequence of this T cell receptor beta chain was determined in a study of OX40 agonist ivuxolimab in advanced cancers. V trimming: 5 bases; J trimming: 4 bases; junction bases outside the gene matches: 11. Germline CDR1 SGHVS, CDR2 FNYEAQ. CDR3 size: 15 residues. Generated by immunoSEQ multiplex PCR, the TCRdb table keeps only in-frame clones and is missing some. The sample lists about 40,000 clones, around 88% occurring once. This receptor was taken from an adult with an advanced solid tumor such as melanoma, head and neck, liver or kidney cancer. The V gene is TRBV7-6, the J gene TRBJ2-7; 7 nucleotides line up with TRBD1. The sample was CD4+ or CD8+ T cells sorted from blood, taken in a trial of the OX40 agonist ivuxolimab. In DNA, the CDR3 is TGTGCCAGCAGCCCCAGCAGACAGGGCCAATACGAGCAGTACTTC. This sequence encodes CASSPSRQGQYEQYF. The whole variable domain, remainder taken from reference TRBV7-6 and TRBJ2-7, is GAGVSQSPRYKVTKRGQDVALRCDPISGHVSLYWYRQALGQGPEFLTYFNYEAQQDKSGLPNDRFSAERPEGSISTLTIQRTEQRDSAMYRCASSPSRQGQYEQYFGPGTRLTVT.